These 20 T cell receptor beta chains were sequenced from one sample in a study of early T cells in non-severe SARS-CoV-2 infection. From the 5' RACE reads, TCRdb called clonotypes with MiXCR, one entry per CDR3 protein. Of 75,000 to 90,000 distinct CDR3 sequences in the sample, around 13% were seen once. Sequenced sample: whole blood. These receptors originate from an adult who was a healthcare worker with PCR-confirmed SARS-CoV-2 infection or an uninfected control (not recorded which).

The chain combines TRBV10-3 with TRBJ2-2; 9 bases line up with TRBD1. CDR3 length: 16 amino acids. The V gene end was trimmed by 9 bases and the J gene end by 1 base; junction bases not matched to a gene: 9. Per germline, CDR1 ENHRY and CDR2 SYGVKD. CDR3 coding DNA: TGTGCCATTCTTTCCAGGACAGGGGAGAACACCGGGGAGCTGTTTTTT. It translates to CAILSRTGENTGELFF.

This clonotype was seen many times. The J gene is TRBJ2-3, the V gene TRBV7-2; 10 positions agree with TRBD2. Per the germline V gene, CDR1 is SGHTA and CDR2 is FQGNSA. After removal of 5 bases from V and 5 bases from J, the junction contained 7 bases not matched to a gene. The CDR3 consists of 15 residues. The CDR3 bases are TGTGCCAGCAGCCTCAGCGGGGGGGCGGTAGATACGCAGTATTTT. It yields the protein CASSLSGGAVDTQYF.

This CDR3 reads CASSYTGAGNTGELFF. CDR3 bases: TGTGCCAGCAGTTATACAGGAGCGGGGAACACCGGGGAGCTGTTTTTT. The chain has TRBV6-5 and TRBJ2-2, with D possibly matching TRBD2 (6 bases). The CDR3 consists of 16 residues. Trimming shortened V by 3 bases and J by 1 base, and 12 bases separated the two germline ends. Germline CDR1 is MNHEY and CDR2 is SVGAGI.

There are a few counts of this clonotype. CDR3 sequence reads: CASSVSTTYNEQFF. For the CDR3, the DNA is TGTGCCAGCAGCGTTTCGACTACCTACAATGAGCAGTTCTTC. The chain recombines TRBV9 with TRBJ2-1; D may be TRBD2 (5 bases). Trimming took 2 bases from V and 2 from J, leaving 8 bases between them. Germline V CDR1 and CDR2: SGDLS, YYNGEE. The CDR3 covers 14 residues.

This clonotype was found many times. The chain uses TRBV5-1 and TRBJ2-2, with 7 bases identical to TRBD1. V shed 5 bases, J shed 5 bases, and the junction held 9 bases outside the gene matches. Germline V CDR1 and CDR2: SGHRS, YFSETQ. The CDR3 contains 15 residues. CDR3 residues: CASRARDRETGELFF. In DNA, the CDR3 is TGCGCCAGCAGAGCCAGAGACAGGGAAACCGGGGAGCTGTTTTTT.

On this clonotype itself: Since a much larger clone is just one base distant, this may be a read error. The chain carries TRBV7-2 and TRBJ2-3, with 15 nucleotides matching TRBD2. This CDR3 contains 16 residues. Germline V lookup: CDR1 SGHTA, CDR2 FQGNSA. V lost 5 bases to trimming and J lost 5 bases; unmatched junction nucleotides: 5. The CDR3 nucleotides are TGTGCCAGCAGCCCGGTGGGACTAGCGGGAGGAGATACGCAGTATTTT. Translated: CASSPVGLAGGDTQYF.

This clonotype was found many times. The CDR3 spells CASSMGDGTYEQYF. CDR3 coding DNA: TGTGCCAGTAGTATGGGGGACGGGACCTACGAGCAGTACTTC. The V and J genes are TRBV19 and TRBJ2-7, with D tentatively TRBD1 or TRBD2 (5 bases each). V gave up 3 bases and J gave up 2 bases, with 11 bases separating them. The length of the CDR3 is 14 residues. Germline V gene data show CDR1 as LNHDA and CDR2 as SQIVND (reference sequence).

This clonotype was recorded a few times. The rearrangement uses TRBV6-2 or TRBV6-3 and TRBJ2-5; D gene unclear. The V and J ends lost 6 bases and 7 bases respectively, with 12 bases between them. Germline V CDR1 and CDR2: MNHEY, SVGEGT. CDR3 length equals 12 residues. In DNA form, the CDR3 reads TGTGCCAGCAGACCCCGGTGGGGGACCCAGTACTTC. The encoded protein is CASRPRWGTQYF.

This clonotype was seen ten or more times. The V gene is TRBV4-3, the J gene TRBJ2-3, with D perhaps TRBD1 or TRBD2 (5 bases each). Germline values: CDR1 LGHNA, CDR2 YSLEER. The V end lost 4 bases, the J end lost 1 base, and 15 bases lay between the germline ends. This CDR3 has 16 residues. In DNA form, the CDR3 reads TGCGCCAGCAGCCCAAAGATGAGGGGATGCACAGATACGCAGTATTTT. Its translation is CASSPKMRGCTDTQYF.

This clonotype was counted ten times or more. The gene calls are TRBV27 and TRBJ2-7; 7 bases agree with TRBD1. CDR1 and CDR2 from the germline V gene are MNHEY and SMNVEV (reference sequence). The junction had 2 bases not matched to a gene; V was cut back by 3 bases and J by 0 bases. The CDR3 contains 14 residues. The CDR3, as DNA: TGTGCCAGCAGTTTGAGGGGGCCCTCCTACGAGCAGTACTTC. This encodes CASSLRGPSYEQYF.

The chain recombines TRBV6-2 or TRBV6-3 with TRBJ1-1; no reliable D call. From germline, CDR1 is MNHEY and CDR2 SVGEGT. V was trimmed by 2 bases and J by 11 bases, leaving 12 bases between them. The CDR3 runs to 12 residues. The CDR3 here is CASSYTRAEAFF. CDR3 in DNA: TGTGCCAGCAGTTACACCCGCGCGGAGGCTTTCTTT.

This clonotype was recorded a few times. The chain recombines TRBV5-1 with TRBJ1-1; no clear D gene. The CDR3 covers 13 residues. Germline-derived CDR1 and CDR2 are SGHRS and YFSETQ. Trimming removed 0 bases at V and 5 bases at J, with 8 bases between. The chain's CDR3 is CASSLGDKTEAFF. CDR3 nucleotide sequence: TGCGCCAGCAGCTTGGGAGACAAGACTGAAGCTTTCTTT.

The CDR3 nucleotides are TGCGCCAGCAGCCAAGACTGGGGAGCGGGAGTCTTCAATGAGCAGTTCTTC. This translates into CASSQDWGAGVFNEQFF. V is TRBV4-3 and J is TRBJ2-1, with TRBD2 matching over 8 bases. Germline V gene data show CDR1 as LGHNA and CDR2 as YSLEER. The ends lost 0 bases at V and 6 bases at J; junction bases unmatched: 10. This CDR3 spans 17 amino acids.

The sample holds a few counts of this clonotype. The chain recombines TRBV6-1 with TRBJ2-1, with 10 nucleotides matching TRBD2. The CDR3 runs 15 residues. Per germline, CDR1 MNHNS and CDR2 SASEGT. J gave up 6 bases and V 5 bases, and 7 bases lay outside the gene matches. The CDR3 sequence: CASSRYPSGSNEQFF. In DNA form, the CDR3 reads TGTGCCAGCAGTAGGTACCCTAGCGGGAGCAATGAGCAGTTCTTC.

This clonotype was seen a few times. The gene calls are TRBV12-3 or TRBV12-4 and TRBJ2-3; 7 bases line up with TRBD1. Trimming took 5 bases from V and 6 from J; bases not matched to a gene: 8. There are 14 residues in the CDR3. The CDR3 loop reads CASSLPQGPDTQYF. The CDR3 bases are TGTGCCAGCAGTCTTCCACAGGGGCCGGATACGCAGTATTTT.

This clonotype occurred a few times. This chain connects TRBV18 to TRBJ1-5; the D gene is possibly TRBD1 (6 bases). Per the germline V gene, CDR1 is KGHSH and CDR2 is LQKENI. The CDR3 extends over 15 amino acids. Trimming took 3 bases from V and 6 from J, leaving 15 bases between them. CDR3: CASSPDLGGSQPQHF. CDR3 sequence (DNA): TGTGCCAGCTCACCGGACCTAGGGGGATCTCAGCCCCAGCATTTT.

This clonotype was counted only a few times. The rearrangement links TRBV10-3 to TRBJ2-4; D unclear. V shed 2 bases and J shed 1 base, with 6 bases lying between them. This CDR3 contains 14 residues. CDR1 and CDR2 from the germline V gene are ENHRY and SYGVKD. The CDR3 is CAISEGAAKNIQYF. The CDR3 DNA reads as TGTGCCATCAGTGAGGGAGCGGCCAAAAACATTCAGTACTTC.

This clonotype was found many times. The chain uses TRBV12-3 or TRBV12-4 and TRBJ2-1; 9 positions agree with TRBD2. Trimming removed 6 bases from V and 9 bases from J; junction bases left unmatched: 9. This CDR3 spans 14 amino acids. The CDR3 region is CASSSSGGPGEQFF. CDR3 DNA: TGTGCCAGCAGCAGTAGCGGGGGCCCGGGTGAGCAGTTCTTC.

This clonotype came up many times. This sequence joins TRBV20-1 and TRBJ1-1; D ambiguous. Germline V gene sequence: CDR1 DFQATT, CDR2 SNEGSKA (reference sequence). CDR3 length equals 15 residues. V was clipped by 1 base and J by 7 bases, with 19 bases between them. The CDR3 here is CSARAAGLMRFEAFF. CDR3 sequence (DNA): TGCAGTGCTAGAGCGGCAGGCCTTATGAGATTTGAAGCTTTCTTT.

This clonotype was seen a few times. This sequence joins TRBV6-4 and TRBJ2-2, with 13 bases lining up with TRBD2. Trimming at V came to 5 bases and at J to 7 bases, leaving 4 bases not matched to a gene. Germline V gene lookup returns CDR1 MRHNA and CDR2 SNTAGT. The CDR3 covers 15 residues. CDR3 bases: TGTGCCAGCAGTCCCGGGACTAGCGGGATCGGGGAGCTGTTTTTT. Protein product: CASSPGTSGIGELFF.